Here is one TCR beta chain with its context. Its antigen remains unidentified. Per-base qualities were not stored, and no clone one base away is much larger. These data belong to a study of T cells in Graves' hyperthyroidism and ophthalmopathy (dated by TCRdb to about 2019). As for the study more broadly: Peripheral blood was collected at initial diagnosis, before any treatment. After sampling, hyperthyroidism patients received methimazole starting at 30 mg daily, and ophthalmopathy patients received high-dose intravenous methylprednisolone. An independent validation cohort of some 18 hyperthyroidism patients and 17 patients who later progressed to ophthalmopathy tested prospective prediction of ophthalmopathy. A discovery cohort of around 98 patients, 43 with Graves' ophthalmopathy and 57 with stable Graves' hyperthyroidism, was used to find distinguishing TCR V-J signatures. The paper reports TCR Vbeta CDR3 sequencing of over 130 peripheral blood samples: 43 ophthalmopathy, fewer than 85 hyperthyroidism and approximately 17 progressor patients. The 90 or so discovery patients were randomly split 7:3 into training and test sets. The study also compared thyroid tissue and blood T-cell repertoires from several Graves' hyperthyroidism patients. Here is what the overall study found, with its caveats: In validation, progression to ophthalmopathy was predicted by the model with almost 71% sensitivity and around 76% specificity, a median of 6.5 months before onset. No statistical method was used to fix the sample size in advance, and group allocation was not hidden from the investigators. A 13 V-J signature model separated ophthalmopathy from stable hyperthyroidism, with around 91% sensitivity and about 81% specificity in cross-validation and 80%/75% in testing. Most expanded thyroid clonotypes (frequency above 0.001) were also detected in blood, suggesting blood repertoires may reflect thyroid immune responses.

Ophthalmopathy patients had moderately to severely active disease, Clinical Activity Score of at least 3, NOSPECS grade of at least 4, and duration under 3 months. Exclusion was applied to patients with uncontrolled infections, other autoimmune diseases, pregnancy or lactation. Diagnoses relied on clinical symptoms, serum thyroxine and TRAb, thyroid ultrasound and orbital computed tomography. PBMCs were separated from roughly 9.6 ml of fresh peripheral blood using Ficoll-Paque density gradient centrifugation. Total RNA was extracted using Trizol reagent, and RNA quality was assessed on an Agilent 2100 Bioanalyzer. Reading from cysteine to phenylalanine, the CDR3 counts 16 amino acids. Only CDR3 DNA is held: 48 bases, read in frame from base 1. CDR1 and CDR2 were assigned from the germline V gene as SGHNT and YENEEA. Deletion took 4 bases off V and 0 bases off J, with a span of 16 bases between the germline ends.

The TCR beta CDR3 regions were amplified from the RNA transcripts. The first round of RT-PCR for the TCR CDR3 was performed with the HTBI primer set and the Qiagen OneStep RT-PCR kit. Libraries were constructed in a second round of multiplex PCR, after which size selection and purification were performed. The libraries were sequenced on an Illumina HiSeq2000 using paired-end 100 bp reads. Concerning the study's data processing: SOAPnuke was used to process the raw data, removing reads that contained adapters or uncalled bases, had a mean Phred below 15, or lacked an exact match to the constant primer or identifier. COPE v1.2.5 was used to merge the high-quality paired reads, and each unique nucleotide sequence was defined as a clonotype. Clonotypes were aligned to IMGT TRBV, TRBD and TRBJ reference segments using MiTCR v1.1. The analysis included only V-J combinations with a frequency above 0.0001, which together covered 99% to 99.2% of the repertoires. A TCS score was defined as the ratio between F50 (clonal expansion) and ExV (chaos), using BLOSUM62-based TCRdist between CDR3 peptides within each V-J. Welch's t-statistics and random forest reduced 500 to 550 V-J features to 10 to 15, which were used in a naive Bayes classifier (R e1071). The raw public reads went through TCRdb reprocessing: fastp at Q25, MiXCR clone calling, in-frame beta chains kept. For every CDR3 protein sequence, its rows merge into one entry that carries the most common genes and DNA. These V and J calls are TCRdb output, not the study's own analysis. The sample records under 300,000 distinct CDR3 sequences, about 20% of which are singletons. The ten largest account for 50% to 75% of the sample.

The source is a man aged 30 to 39 with Graves' ophthalmopathy. The sequencing input was blood. The receptor chain draws on TRBV11-3 and TRBJ2-7; the D gene is unclear. The CDR3 region has the sequence CASSSGPLWHSYEQYF. The sequenced DNA is TGTGCCAGCAGCTCCGGTCCTTTGTGGCACTCCTACGAGCAGTACTTC. This CDR3, with the reference TRBV11-3 and TRBJ2-7 proteins standing in past its ends, gives the full variable domain EAGVVQSPRYKIIEKKQPVAFWCNPISGHNTLYWYLQNLGQGPELLIRYENEEAVDDSQLPKDRFSAERLKGVDSTLKIQPAELGDSAVYLCASSSGPLWHSYEQYFGPGTRLTVT.